The source of this T cell receptor beta chain is a study of blood T cell repertoires in COVID-19. On the study more broadly: PBMCs, B-cell-depleted T cells, or T cells provided the cDNA or gDNA that made up the material.

Germline CDR1 reads LGHDT; CDR2 reads YNNKEL (reference sequence). The CDR3 spans 13 residues. V was trimmed by 9 bases and J by 2 bases, leaving 13 bases between them. This clone has just a few counts. Per the original data handling: Amplifying reference gene primers gave estimates of nucleated cell counts. Assay used: immunoSEQ multiplex PCR; TCRdb lists only in-frame clones, some missing. The V and J calls and clone size were taken over from that table, and D and trimming were inferred from the DNA. The data show fewer than 400,000 clones, 85% seen once. The sequence was collected from a woman aged 18-29 years with acute or convalescent COVID-19. The sequencing sample was made of peripheral blood. The chain carries TRBV3-1 (or the pseudogene TRBV3-2) and TRBJ1-1; perhaps TRBD1 as D (5 bases). CDR3 in amino acids: CASKRQFNTEAFF. The DNA of the CDR3 is TGTGCCAGTAAAAGACAGTTTAACACTGAAGCTTTCTTT.